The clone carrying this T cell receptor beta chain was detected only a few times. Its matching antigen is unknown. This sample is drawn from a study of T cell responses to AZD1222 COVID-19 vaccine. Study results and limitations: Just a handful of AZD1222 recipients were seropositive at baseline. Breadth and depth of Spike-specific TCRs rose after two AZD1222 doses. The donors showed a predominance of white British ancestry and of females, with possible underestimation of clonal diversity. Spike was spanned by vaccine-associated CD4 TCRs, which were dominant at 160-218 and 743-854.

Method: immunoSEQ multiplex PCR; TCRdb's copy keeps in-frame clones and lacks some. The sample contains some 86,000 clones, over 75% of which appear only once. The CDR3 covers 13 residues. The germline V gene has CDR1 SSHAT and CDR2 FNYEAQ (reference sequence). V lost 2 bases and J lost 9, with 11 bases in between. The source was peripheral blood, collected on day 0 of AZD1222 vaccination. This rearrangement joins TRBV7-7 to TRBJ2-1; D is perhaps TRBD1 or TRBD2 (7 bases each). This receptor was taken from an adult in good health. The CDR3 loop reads CASSLSRGGEQFF. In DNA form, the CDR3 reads TGTGCCAGCAGCTTAAGCAGGGGGGGTGAGCAGTTCTTC.